The 12 T cell receptor gamma chains reported below all come from one sample, sequenced in a study of Vδ1+ human thymocytes. RNA was extracted from the cells and then reverse transcribed. Multiplex PCR used pooled V-gene forward primers and a constant-region reverse primer to amplify CDR3s. With CATT, TCRdb re-called clones from the multiplex PCR reads. The data show 30,000 to 45,000 gamma-chain clones, about 19% seen once. For these TCRs, the target antigens are not known. The study, taken as a whole, reports: Thymic TRG and TRD repertoires appeared highly polyclonal.

The specimen sequenced was Vdelta1+ gamma-delta thymocytes from the thymus. Indicated subset: FACS-sorted CD3+ TCRalphabeta- TCRVdelta1+ TCRVdelta2- thymocytes. These receptors all come from a girl less than two years old who had congenital heart surgery.

The chain is built from TRGV2 and TRGJ1 or TRGJ2. The junction had 7 bases not matched to a gene; V was cut back by 3 bases and J by 11 bases. The CDR3 contains 11 residues. In germline, CDR1 is EGSNGY, CDR2 YDSYNSKV. CDR3 protein: CATWDWYEKLF. The CDR3 DNA is TGTGCCACCTGGGACTGGTACGAGAAACTCTTT.

This clone was detected a few times. Other DNA sequences from this sample encode an identical CDR3 as well. The chain combines TRGV4 with TRGJ1 or TRGJ2. Trimming removed 2 bases from V and 4 bases from J; junction bases left unmatched: 5. This CDR3 comprises 13 residues. From germline, CDR1 is EGSTGY and CDR2 YDSYTSSV. DNA of the CDR3: TGTGCCACCTGGGATGTACCATATTATAAGAAACTCTTT. Residues: CATWDVPYYKKLF.

This clone was counted between two and nine times. This CDR3 is also generated by other DNA sequences in the sample. V gene TRGV2 combines with J gene TRGJ1 or TRGJ2. The CDR3 is made up of 9 amino acids. Germline CDR1 EGSNGY, CDR2 YDSYNSKV. V trimming: 1 base; J trimming: 16 bases; junction bases outside the gene matches: 4. The CDR3 protein is CATWDGLLF. The CDR3 bases are TGTGCCACCTGGGACGGCCTCCTCTTT.

With regard to this clone: It may be a read error: a sequence one base away is much more abundant. This chain links TRGV4 with TRGJP2. There are 12 residues in the CDR3. V shed 6 bases and J 4 bases; nucleotides not matched to a gene: 2. Germline V CDR1 and CDR2: EGSTGY, YDSYTSSV. CDR3 DNA: TGTGCCACCTGGATTAGTGATTGGATCAAGACGTTT. Amino acids: CATWISDWIKTF.

The sample holds a few counts of this clone. This chain links TRGV4 with TRGJ1 or TRGJ2. Germline V lookup: CDR1 EGSTGY, CDR2 YDSYTSSV. This CDR3 has 14 amino acids. V was pared by 4 bases and J by 10 bases, with 16 bases of the junction left unmatched. The CDR3 nucleotides are TGTGCCACCTGGGACGGGCCCTCCCCAAGGAAGAAACTCTTT. Protein: CATWDGPSPRKKLF.

In its sample, this clone was seen a few times. The V call is TRGV8, the J call TRGJ1 or TRGJ2. Trimming cost V 1 base and J 5 bases; bases outside gene matches: 8. Germline V gene sequence: CDR1 VENAVY, CDR2 YDSYNSRV. This CDR3 has 14 residues. Here the CDR3 reads CATWDRTGNYKKLF. CDR3 nucleotide sequence: TGTGCCACCTGGGATAGAACTGGCAATTATAAGAAACTCTTT.

This clone appeared a few times. The J gene is TRGJ1 or TRGJ2, the V gene TRGV2. Germline CDR1 is EGSNGY and CDR2 is YDSYNSKV. The CDR3 length is 12 residues. V lost 5 bases to trimming and J lost 3 bases; unmatched junction nucleotides: 4. CDR3 amino acids: CATWVFYYKKLF. In DNA, the CDR3 is TGTGCCACCTGGGTATTTTATTATAAGAAACTCTTT.

This clone was seen more than once but under ten times. The V call is TRGV3, the J call TRGJ1 or TRGJ2. The CDR3 is made up of 15 amino acids. Germline CDR1 and CDR2: VTNTFY and YDVSTARD (reference sequence). The ends lost 0 bases at V and 6 bases at J; junction bases unmatched: 11. Here the CDR3 reads CATWDRFNIFYKKLF. CDR3 DNA: TGTGCCACCTGGGACAGGTTCAACATTTTTTATAAGAAACTCTTT.

The chain combines TRGV8 with TRGJ1 or TRGJ2. The J segment lost 3 bases and the V segment lost 0 bases, leaving 8 bases of the junction unmatched. CDR3 length: 15 residues. Per the germline V gene, CDR1 is VENAVY and CDR2 is YDSYNSRV. CDR3 in amino acids: CATWDRPYSYYKKLF. The CDR3 bases are TGTGCCACCTGGGATAGGCCGTACAGTTATTATAAGAAACTCTTT.

This clone has only a few counts. The rearrangement links TRGV2 to TRGJP. Trimming cost V 3 bases and J 6 bases; bases outside gene matches: 8. This CDR3 region has 17 residues. Germline CDR1 is EGSNGY and CDR2 is YDSYNSKV. This CDR3 reads CATWDRRPELGKKIKVF. The CDR3 region has the DNA TGTGCCACCTGGGACAGGAGACCAGAGTTGGGCAAAAAAATCAAGGTATTT.

This clone turned up a few times. This sequence joins TRGV9 and TRGJ1 or TRGJ2. Unmatched junction bases numbered 8, after V lost 8 bases and J lost 7 bases. The CDR3 loop spans 11 amino acids. CDR1 GITISATS and CDR2 ISYDGTV come from the germline V gene (reference sequence). The CDR3 spells CALSLDYKKLF. The CDR3 region has the DNA TGTGCCTTGTCTTTAGACTATAAGAAACTCTTT.

This clone was counted between two and nine times. Distinct nucleotide sequences in the sample also encode this CDR3. The chain uses TRGV2 and TRGJ1 or TRGJ2. The CDR3 has 14 residues. Germline CDR1 reads EGSNGY; CDR2 reads YDSYNSKV. V trimming: 1 base; J trimming: 3 bases; junction bases outside the gene matches: 6. CDR3 residues: CATWDGPIYYKKLF. DNA for the CDR3: TGTGCCACCTGGGACGGACCCATTTATTATAAGAAACTCTTT.